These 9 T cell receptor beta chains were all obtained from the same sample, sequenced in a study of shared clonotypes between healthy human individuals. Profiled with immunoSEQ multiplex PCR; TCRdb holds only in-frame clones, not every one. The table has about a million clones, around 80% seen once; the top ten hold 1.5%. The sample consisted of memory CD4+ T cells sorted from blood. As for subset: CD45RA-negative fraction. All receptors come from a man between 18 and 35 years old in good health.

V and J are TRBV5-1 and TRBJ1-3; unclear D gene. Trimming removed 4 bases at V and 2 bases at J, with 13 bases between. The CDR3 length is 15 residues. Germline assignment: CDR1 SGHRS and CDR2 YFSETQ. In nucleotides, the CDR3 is TGCGCCAGCAGCCCTGGGGATGGTGCTGGAAACACCATATATTTT. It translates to CASSPGDGAGNTIYF.

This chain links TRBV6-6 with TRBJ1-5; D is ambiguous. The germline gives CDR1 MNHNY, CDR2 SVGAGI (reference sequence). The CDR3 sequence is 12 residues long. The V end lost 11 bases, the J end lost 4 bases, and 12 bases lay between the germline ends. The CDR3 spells CAGGGPNQPQHF. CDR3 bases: TGTGCCGGAGGTGGGCCAAATCAGCCCCAGCATTTT.

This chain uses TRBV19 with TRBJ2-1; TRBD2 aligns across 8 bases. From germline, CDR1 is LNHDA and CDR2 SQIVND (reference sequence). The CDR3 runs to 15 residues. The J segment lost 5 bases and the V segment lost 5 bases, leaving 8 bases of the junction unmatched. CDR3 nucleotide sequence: TGTGCCAGTAGTGTTGGCGCGGGGGGACACAATGAGCAGTTCTTC. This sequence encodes CASSVGAGGHNEQFF.

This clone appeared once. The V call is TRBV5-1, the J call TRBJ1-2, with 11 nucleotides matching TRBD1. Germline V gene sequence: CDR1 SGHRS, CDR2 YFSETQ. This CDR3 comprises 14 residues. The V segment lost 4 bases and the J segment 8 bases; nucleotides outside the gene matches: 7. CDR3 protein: CASSAGQGALGYTF. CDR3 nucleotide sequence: TGCGCCAGCAGCGCTGGACAGGGGGCGTTAGGCTACACCTTC. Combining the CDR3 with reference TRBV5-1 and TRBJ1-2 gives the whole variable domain KAGVTQTPRYLIKTRGQQVTLSCSPISGHRSVSWYQQTPGQGLQFLFEYFSETQRNKGNFPGRFSGRQFSNSRSEMNVSTLELGDSALYLCASSAGQGALGYTFGSGTRLTVV.

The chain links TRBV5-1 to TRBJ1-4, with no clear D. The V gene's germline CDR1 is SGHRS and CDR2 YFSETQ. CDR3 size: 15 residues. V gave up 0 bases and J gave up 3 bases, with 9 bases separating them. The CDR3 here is CASSLDPGSNEKLFF. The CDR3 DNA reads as TGCGCCAGCAGCTTGGATCCAGGTTCTAATGAAAAACTGTTTTTT.

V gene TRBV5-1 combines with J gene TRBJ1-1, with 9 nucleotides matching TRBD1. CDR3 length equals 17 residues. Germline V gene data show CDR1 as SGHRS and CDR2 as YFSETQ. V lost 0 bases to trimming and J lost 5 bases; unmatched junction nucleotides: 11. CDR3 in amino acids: CASSLGPQQGAGTEAFF. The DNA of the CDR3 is TGCGCCAGCAGCTTGGGCCCCCAACAGGGGGCCGGAACTGAAGCTTTCTTT.

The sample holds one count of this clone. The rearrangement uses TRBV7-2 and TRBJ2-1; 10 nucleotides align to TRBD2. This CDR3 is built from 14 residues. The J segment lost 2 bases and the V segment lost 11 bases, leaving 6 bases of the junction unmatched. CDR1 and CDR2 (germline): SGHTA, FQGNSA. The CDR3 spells CAGGTSATYNEQFF. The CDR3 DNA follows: TGTGCCGGAGGGACTAGCGCTACCTACAATGAGCAGTTCTTC. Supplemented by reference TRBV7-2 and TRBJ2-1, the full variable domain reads GAGVSQSPSNKVTEKGKDVELRCDPISGHTALYWYRQSLGQGLEFLIYFQGNSAPDKSGLPSDRFSAERTGGSVSTLTIQRTQQEDSAVYLCAGGTSATYNEQFFGPGTRLTVL.

CDR3 coding DNA: TGTGCCAGCAGCCAAATAAACAGGGAGGGCATTCAGTACTTC. It translates to CASSQINREGIQYF. The chain employs TRBV14 and TRBJ2-4; TRBD2 is a possible D gene (7 bases). Trimming shortened V by 2 bases and J by 9 bases, and 14 bases separated the two germline ends. CDR1 is SGHDN and CDR2 is FVKESK in the germline V gene. This CDR3 is built from 14 residues.

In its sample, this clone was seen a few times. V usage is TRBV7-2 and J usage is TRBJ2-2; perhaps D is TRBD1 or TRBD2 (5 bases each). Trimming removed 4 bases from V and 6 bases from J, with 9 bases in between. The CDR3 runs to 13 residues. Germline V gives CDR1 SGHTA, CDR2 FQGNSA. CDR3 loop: CASSSRDAGELFF. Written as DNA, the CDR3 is TGTGCCAGCAGCTCGAGGGACGCCGGGGAGCTGTTTTTT.